Below, 21 T cell receptor beta chains from the same sample are listed, as sequenced in a study of OX40 agonist ivuxolimab in advanced cancers. Libraries were prepared by immunoSEQ multiplex PCR; TCRdb keeps only in-frame clonotypes and omits some of them. The profile shows approximately 82,000 clones, 88% of them singletons. The sample was CD4+ or CD8+ T cells sorted from blood, taken in a trial of the OX40 agonist ivuxolimab. These receptors were taken from an adult with an advanced solid tumor such as melanoma, head and neck, liver or kidney cancer.

This chain uses TRBV7-8 with TRBJ2-5; D not resolved. Trimming left V 1 base short and J 5 bases short, with 8 bases between. Germline CDR1 reads SGHVS; CDR2 reads FQNEAQ. There are 13 residues in the CDR3. CDR3: CASSLVLGETQYF. The CDR3 coding sequence is TGTGCCAGCAGCTTAGTTCTGGGGGAGACCCAGTACTTC.

The V call is TRBV5-1, the J call TRBJ2-7, with a possible D match to TRBD2 (6 bases). V lost 4 bases, J lost 2 bases, and 16 bases lay in between. This CDR3 has 15 amino acids. Germline V gene data show CDR1 as SGHRS and CDR2 as YFSETQ. The CDR3 sequence: CASSPQPGGAYEQYF. CDR3 DNA sequence: TGCGCCAGCAGCCCACAACCCGGAGGGGCCTACGAGCAGTACTTC.

The genes are TRBV2 and TRBJ1-5; possible D gene TRBD1, 5 bases. There are 15 residues in the CDR3. The germline CDR1 and CDR2 sequences are SNHLY and FYNNEI. The V gene lost 4 bases and the J gene lost 1 base, with 11 bases spanning the gap. CDR3 nucleotides: TGTGCCAGCAGTGTAACCGGGGACAGCAATCAGCCCCAGCATTTT. Its translation is CASSVTGDSNQPQHF.

The chain has TRBV2 and TRBJ2-1; 9 nucleotides match TRBD1. Germline CDR1 SNHLY, CDR2 FYNNEI. The CDR3 covers 15 residues. V dropped 6 bases and J dropped 12; count of bases not matched to a gene: 15. The CDR3 spells CASRVFGVGQGVQFF. DNA of the CDR3: TGTGCCAGCAGGGTTTTCGGTGTGGGACAGGGTGTGCAGTTCTTC.

The V and J genes are TRBV25-1 and TRBJ1-2; D not certain. V was trimmed by 4 bases and J by 7 bases, leaving 13 bases between them. Per germline, CDR1 MGHDK and CDR2 SYGVNS. The CDR3 runs to 13 residues. CDR3 sequence reads: CASSATQLGGYTF. CDR3 DNA sequence: TGTGCCAGCAGTGCAACCCAACTGGGTGGCTACACCTTC.

The J gene is TRBJ2-3, the V gene TRBV6-6; TRBD2 aligns across 12 bases. This CDR3 comprises 16 residues. V was clipped by 1 base and J by 8 bases; unmatched bases: 7. Looked up from germline, CDR1 is MNHNY and CDR2 is SVGAGI (reference sequence). The CDR3 is CASSYFKTSGSGTQYF. The CDR3 nucleotides read TGTGCCAGCAGTTACTTTAAGACTAGCGGGAGCGGTACGCAGTATTTT.

The chain joins TRBV9 to TRBJ2-3; D unresolved. The CDR3 runs to 14 residues. CDR1 is SGDLS and CDR2 is YYNGEE in the germline V gene. V was clipped by 4 bases and J by 6 bases, with 15 bases between them. DNA of the CDR3: TGTGCCAGCAGCTTCGAAGACTCAAGGGATACGCAGTATTTT. Amino acids: CASSFEDSRDTQYF.

The V gene is TRBV27, the J gene TRBJ2-3; D is perhaps TRBD2 (6 bases). V was clipped by 0 bases and J by 5 bases, with 12 bases between them. CDR1 is MNHEY and CDR2 is SMNVEV in the germline V gene (reference sequence). The CDR3 has 15 residues. The CDR3 reads CASSLSMRGQDTQYF. The CDR3 DNA reads as TGTGCCAGCAGTTTATCGATGCGGGGTCAAGATACGCAGTATTTT.

The CDR3 loop is CASSLAPQVGTGSQETQYF. Written as DNA, the CDR3 is TGCGCCAGCAGCTTGGCCCCACAAGTCGGGACAGGGTCCCAAGAGACCCAGTACTTC. The rearrangement links TRBV5-1 to TRBJ2-5, with 9 bases fitting TRBD1. CDR1 and CDR2 from the germline V gene are SGHRS and YFSETQ. V gave up 0 bases and J gave up 1 base; unmatched junction bases: 13. This CDR3 comprises 19 residues. Full variable domain (missing parts from reference TRBV5-1 and TRBJ2-5): KAGVTQTPRYLIKTRGQQVTLSCSPISGHRSVSWYQQTPGQGLQFLFEYFSETQRNKGNFPGRFSGRQFSNSRSEMNVSTLELGDSALYLCASSLAPQVGTGSQETQYFGPGTRLLVL.

The chain links TRBV4-1 to TRBJ1-2; 9 nucleotides match TRBD1. The V and J ends lost 6 bases and 7 bases, in that order; junction bases with no gene match: 9. The CDR3 sequence is 14 residues long. Germline lookup yields CDR1 MGHRA and CDR2 YSYEKL. CDR3 amino acids: CASRNGQGTFGYTF. CDR3 DNA sequence: TGCGCCAGCAGAAACGGACAGGGGACCTTTGGCTACACCTTC.

This CDR3 is CASMEGSTYEQYF. CDR3 coding DNA: TGCGCCAGCATGGAAGGGAGCACCTACGAGCAGTACTTC. The chain carries TRBV5-1 and TRBJ2-7, with D perhaps TRBD2 (5 bases). CDR3 length: 13 amino acids. Trimming removed 6 bases from V and 2 bases from J, with 12 bases in between. CDR1 is SGHRS, CDR2 YFSETQ, per germline.

The chain has TRBV11-3 and TRBJ2-3; 13 bases are a match to TRBD2. After removal of 5 bases from V and 0 bases from J, the junction contained 5 bases not matched to a gene. Germline-derived CDR1 and CDR2 are SGHNT and YENEEA. This CDR3 comprises 17 residues. The CDR3 sequence: CASSPGTSGTSTDTQYF. DNA of the CDR3: TGTGCCAGCAGCCCCGGGACTAGCGGGACAAGCACAGATACGCAGTATTTT.

This clone was picked up a small number of times. This chain links TRBV6-6 with TRBJ2-1; D may be TRBD2 (5 bases). Per the germline V gene, CDR1 is MNHNY and CDR2 is SVGAGI (reference sequence). The CDR3 extends over 12 amino acids. V dropped 5 bases and J dropped 8 bases, with 10 bases sitting between them. The CDR3 sequence is CASSPSPHEQFF. In DNA, the CDR3 is TGTGCCAGCAGTCCTAGCCCCCATGAGCAGTTCTTC.

This sequence joins TRBV6-1 and TRBJ1-2; TRBD1 matches at 7 bases. The V segment lost 10 bases and the J segment 7 bases; nucleotides outside the gene matches: 12. There are 13 residues in the CDR3. CDR1 MNHNS and CDR2 SASEGT come from the germline V gene. Here the CDR3 reads CATGNRGIGGYTF. CDR3 DNA sequence: TGTGCCACTGGGAACAGGGGAATCGGTGGCTACACCTTC.

The chain joins TRBV4-1 to TRBJ1-2; D might be TRBD1 (5 bases). Per the germline V gene, CDR1 is MGHRA and CDR2 is YSYEKL. V was shortened by 2 bases and J by 1 base, with 8 bases between the two germline ends. This CDR3 region has 14 residues. The CDR3 DNA follows: TGCGCCAGCAGCCAACCGGGGGGTAACTATGGCTACACCTTC. Its translation: CASSQPGGNYGYTF.

J is TRBJ2-7 and V is TRBV6-1; TRBD1 agrees at 7 bases. Germline V gene data show CDR1 as MNHNS and CDR2 as SASEGT. This CDR3 spans 14 amino acids. The V segment lost 6 bases and the J segment 1 base; nucleotides outside the gene matches: 6. The CDR3 loop reads CASRVDRESYEQYF. The CDR3 DNA reads TGTGCCAGCAGAGTTGACAGGGAGTCCTACGAGCAGTACTTC.

The CDR3 sequence is CASRSGQTYEQYF. CDR3 DNA sequence: TGTGCCAGCAGATCGGGACAGACCTACGAGCAGTACTTC. The chain carries TRBV28 and TRBJ2-7, with TRBD1 matching 7 bases. J lost 2 bases, V lost 6 bases, and 4 bases had no gene match. The CDR3 is 13 residues long. Germline V gene sequence: CDR1 MDHEN, CDR2 SYDVKM.

The CDR3 here is CASSPAPTSPDGNNEKLFF. The CDR3 bases are TGTGCCAGTAGTCCAGCGCCCACCTCCCCCGACGGGAATAATGAAAAACTGTTTTTT. The chain joins TRBV19 to TRBJ1-4, with no clear D. V shed 5 bases and J shed 4 bases, with 26 bases lying between them. The V gene's germline CDR1 is LNHDA and CDR2 SQIVND (reference sequence). The CDR3 sequence is 19 residues long.

CDR3 residues: CASSLARTGGGNYEQYF. CDR3 bases: TGCGCCAGCAGCTTGGCCAGGACCGGGGGTGGCAACTACGAGCAGTACTTC. The chain couples TRBV5-1 to TRBJ2-7; tentative D call: TRBD2 (6 bases). Germline V lookup: CDR1 SGHRS, CDR2 YFSETQ. Trimming removed 0 bases at V and 3 bases at J, with 19 bases between. This CDR3 has 17 residues.

The rearrangement joins TRBV2 to TRBJ2-1; D gene unclear. Germline V lookup: CDR1 SNHLY, CDR2 FYNNEI. Trimming took off 5 bases at V and 6 bases at J, with 17 bases between the two ends. This CDR3 is 15 amino acids long. The CDR3 region has the DNA TGTGCCAGCAGTCAATCTTTCAGGTCGGGCAATGAGCAGTTCTTC. This gives the protein CASSQSFRSGNEQFF.

The J gene is TRBJ2-5, the V gene TRBV6-1; 8 nucleotides agree with TRBD2. Germline V lookup: CDR1 MNHNS, CDR2 SASEGT. This CDR3 contains 14 residues. V was clipped by 7 bases and J by 6 bases; unmatched bases: 10. CDR3 sequence: CASKSGLAIQTQYF. As DNA, the CDR3 is TGTGCCAGCAAATCTGGACTAGCCATCCAGACCCAGTACTTC.